This passage covers 23 T cell receptor beta chains from one sample sequenced in a study of cytomegalovirus exposure and HLA in healthy donors (dated by TCRdb to the late 2010s). Libraries came from the immunoSEQ multiplex PCR assay. Imported from immuneACCESS, the table was reduced by TCRdb to in-frame sequences with V and J called. These copies leave out some clones; in studies compared against another copy, an unresolved V gene accounts for under half, and the cause of the remainder is not known. This sample is represented by 150,000 to 200,000 clones; roughly nine tenths of them were singletons. 5.5% to 6% of the sample is in the top ten clones. Sequencing was done on a sample of PBMCs. These receptors originate from a woman aged 25 to 45 in good health and CMV-seronegative.

This chain links TRBV4-3 with TRBJ1-4; D ambiguous. This CDR3 has 14 residues. V was shortened by 1 base and J by 8 bases, with 11 bases between the two germline ends. CDR1 and CDR2 from the germline V gene are LGHNA and YSLEER. In DNA form, the CDR3 reads TGCGCCAGCAGCCAAGGGGGAATGCGGGAAAAACTGTTTTTT. It is translated as CASSQGGMREKLFF.

The CDR3 DNA sequence: TGTGCCAGCACCGATGTAGGTAACAATGAGCAGTTCTTC. Protein product: CASTDVGNNEQFF. V and J are TRBV7-9 and TRBJ2-1; D not resolved. Deletions cut 7 bases from V and 5 bases from J, with 12 bases between. This CDR3 region has 13 residues. Germline V gene sequence: CDR1 SEHNR, CDR2 FQNEAQ (reference sequence).

The chain combines TRBV28 with TRBJ1-1; TRBD1 agrees at 10 bases. V gave up 4 bases and J gave up 5 bases; unmatched junction bases: 10. The CDR3 is made up of 16 amino acids. From germline, CDR1 is MDHEN and CDR2 SYDVKM. The CDR3 loop reads CASSSWDRGWSTEAFF. The CDR3, as DNA: TGTGCCAGCAGTTCCTGGGACAGGGGATGGAGTACTGAAGCTTTCTTT.

The chain employs TRBV7-2 and TRBJ1-1; unclear D gene. The V and J ends lost 5 bases and 11 bases respectively, with 12 bases between them. The CDR3 is 11 residues long. Germline CDR1 and CDR2: SGHTA and FQGNSA. CDR3 residues: CASSPGSSAFF. The CDR3 DNA sequence: TGTGCCAGCAGCCCAGGAAGCTCGGCTTTCTTT. The full variable domain, with the rest looked up from reference TRBV7-2 and TRBJ1-1, is GAGVSQSPSNKVTEKGKDVELRCDPISGHTALYWYRQSLGQGLEFLIYFQGNSAPDKSGLPSDRFSAERTGGSVSTLTIQRTQQEDSAVYLCASSPGSSAFFGQGTRLTVV.

This clone occurred a few times. The chain has TRBV19 and TRBJ1-5; 8 nucleotides agree with TRBD1. Germline V gives CDR1 LNHDA, CDR2 SQIVND (reference sequence). The CDR3 consists of 15 residues. After removal of 8 bases from V and 0 bases from J, the junction contained 6 bases not matched to a gene. CDR3 sequence (DNA): TGTGCCAGTGGGGGACAGGCTTATAGCAATCAGCCCCAGCATTTT. It is translated as CASGGQAYSNQPQHF.

CDR3 sequence: CASSLLFAGGTEAFF. The CDR3 region has the DNA TGTGCCAGCAGCTTGTTGTTTGCAGGGGGTACTGAAGCTTTCTTT. This chain joins TRBV5-6 and TRBJ1-1; 7 positions match TRBD1. This CDR3 has 15 amino acids. The germline gives CDR1 SGHDT, CDR2 YYEEEE. Germline trimming cut 1 base from V and 5 bases from J; bases unmatched to any gene: 8.

This rearrangement joins TRBV27 to TRBJ1-4; D ambiguous. The ends were cut back, 6 bases at V and 0 bases at J, with 23 bases in the middle. Germline assignment: CDR1 MNHEY and CDR2 SMNVEV (reference sequence). CDR3 length: 19 amino acids. The CDR3 region has the DNA TGTGCCAGCAGACCTGGGCCGCCGCGACGTGGACCAACTAATGAAAAACTGTTTTTT. It yields the protein CASRPGPPRRGPTNEKLFF.

The chain links TRBV11-2 to TRBJ2-5; the match to TRBD2 covers 8 bases. With 5 bases clipped from V and 5 bases from J, the junction kept 10 bases outside the gene matches. Looked up from germline, CDR1 is SGHAT and CDR2 is FQNNGV. The length of the CDR3 is 15 residues. CDR3 in amino acids: CASSTAGVFVETQYF. For the CDR3, the DNA is TGTGCCAGCAGCACAGCGGGAGTATTTGTTGAGACCCAGTACTTC.

The rearrangement joins TRBV7-9 to TRBJ2-3; TRBD2 agrees at 9 bases. The CDR3 has 15 amino acids. V lost 6 bases, J lost 4 bases, and 8 bases stayed unmatched. CDR1 and CDR2 from the germline V gene are SEHNR and FQNEAQ (reference sequence). The CDR3 reads CASRLIAGDADTQYF. CDR3 DNA sequence: TGTGCCAGCAGGCTTATAGCGGGAGACGCAGATACGCAGTATTTT. The variable domain in full, with the rest retrieved from reference TRBV7-9 and TRBJ2-3, is DTGVSQNPRHKITKRGQNVTFRCDPISEHNRLYWYRQTLGQGPEFLTYFQNEAQLEKSRLLSDRFSAERPKGSFSTLEIQRTEQGDSAMYLCASRLIAGDADTQYFGPGTRLTVL.

V usage is TRBV7-9 and J usage is TRBJ1-2; D possibly corresponds to TRBD1 (5 bases). CDR3 length: 13 residues. Trimming shortened V by 3 bases and J by 8 bases, and 13 bases separated the two germline ends. Germline CDR1 is SEHNR and CDR2 is FQNEAQ (reference sequence). The CDR3 sequence is CASSFRDGTGYTF. The CDR3 coding sequence is TGTGCCAGCAGCTTTCGGGACGGAACGGGCTACACCTTC.

CDR3 loop: CASSLGGLSHEQYF. The CDR3 DNA reads TGTGCCAGCAGCTTAGGGGGGCTATCCCACGAGCAGTACTTC. This chain connects TRBV7-3 to TRBJ2-7; D possibly matches TRBD1 or TRBD2 (6 bases each). Germline CDR1 SGHTA, CDR2 FQGTGA. Trimming took 2 bases from V and 5 from J, leaving 13 bases between them. The CDR3 has 14 amino acids.

The chain employs TRBV7-3 and TRBJ2-2; D gene ambiguous. This CDR3 is 14 amino acids long. Germline V gene sequence: CDR1 SGHTA, CDR2 FQGTGA. V was cut by 5 bases and J by 6 bases, with 13 bases left in between. The CDR3 DNA reads as TGTGCCAGCAGCCCAGGCCCGGAAGCCGGGGAGCTGTTTTTT. This encodes CASSPGPEAGELFF.

The rearrangement joins TRBV29-1 to TRBJ2-1; D may be TRBD2 (5 bases). CDR3 length equals 11 residues. Germline V gene lookup returns CDR1 SQVTM and CDR2 ANQGSEA. V was trimmed by 7 bases and J by 4 bases, leaving 8 bases between them. The CDR3 nucleotides read TGCAGCGCCCGGGATTACAATGAGCAGTTCTTC. Translation gives CSARDYNEQFF.

The V gene is TRBV6-1, the J gene TRBJ2-7; D uncertain. The V and J ends lost 2 bases and 6 bases respectively, with 14 bases between them. This CDR3 has 14 amino acids. Germline loops: CDR1 MNHNS, CDR2 SASEGT. Here the CDR3 DNA reads TGTGCCAGCAGTGAACTTTCTAGTTTAGGCGAGCAGTACTTC. This codes for CASSELSSLGEQYF.

The rearrangement uses TRBV4-1 and TRBJ2-7; TRBD2 matches at 9 bases. The CDR3 is made up of 15 amino acids. Germline CDR1 MGHRA, CDR2 YSYEKL. The junction had 6 bases not matched to a gene; V was cut back by 4 bases and J by 2 bases. CDR3 sequence: CASSLQSGGPYEQYF. The CDR3 nucleotides read TGCGCCAGCAGCCTGCAAAGCGGGGGGCCCTACGAGCAGTACTTC.

The chain combines TRBV29-1 with TRBJ1-2, with D possibly being TRBD1 (5 bases). The CDR3 is 13 residues long. Germline values: CDR1 SQVTM, CDR2 ANQGSEA. V gave up 6 bases and J gave up 8 bases, with 19 bases separating them. The CDR3 region is CSVTQDILGGYTF. The CDR3 region has the DNA TGCAGCGTCACTCAGGACATACTGGGGGGCTACACCTTC.

The rearrangement links TRBV11-3 to TRBJ1-4; D is unclear. Deletions cut 5 bases from V and 8 bases from J, with 15 bases between. Germline CDR1 reads SGHNT; CDR2 reads YENEEA. The CDR3 loop spans 14 amino acids. In DNA form, the CDR3 reads TGTGCCAGCAGCCCCCCCGAGAGGATAGAAAAACTGTTTTTT. It codes for CASSPPERIEKLFF.

The chain couples TRBV14 to TRBJ2-3; 12 bases are a match to TRBD2. V was pared by 4 bases and J by 8 bases, with 7 bases of the junction left unmatched. CDR3 length equals 15 residues. Germline V gives CDR1 SGHDN, CDR2 FVKESK. This CDR3 reads CASSRGLAGRVTQYF. In DNA form, the CDR3 reads TGTGCCAGCAGCCGCGGACTAGCGGGGCGAGTTACGCAGTATTTT.

The chain is built from TRBV25-1 and TRBJ2-1; a weak D match, TRBD2 (5 bases). CDR1 is MGHDK and CDR2 is SYGVNS in the germline V gene. The CDR3 contains 16 residues. Trimming removed 2 bases at V and 9 bases at J, with 20 bases between. The CDR3 DNA follows: TGTGCCAGCAGTGAAGGATCGGGGATCCCTTCCCGTGAGCAGTTCTTC. This sequence encodes CASSEGSGIPSREQFF.

J is TRBJ2-7 and V is TRBV25-1, with 10 bases identical to TRBD1. Germline V gene data show CDR1 as MGHDK and CDR2 as SYGVNS. Trimming removed 2 bases from V and 3 bases from J; junction bases left unmatched: 4. CDR3 size: 15 residues. The CDR3 DNA reads TGTGCCAGCAGTGAAGGGACAGGGGTGGGCTACGAGCAGTACTTC. Protein: CASSEGTGVGYEQYF.

The rearrangement joins TRBV9 to TRBJ2-7, with D possibly being TRBD1 (6 bases). Germline CDR1 is SGDLS and CDR2 is YYNGEE. The CDR3 spans 13 residues. The V gene lost 0 bases and the J gene lost 3 bases, with 7 bases spanning the gap. CDR3 sequence reads: CASSVGQDYEQYF. In nucleotides, the CDR3 is TGTGCCAGCAGCGTAGGACAGGACTACGAGCAGTACTTC.

The chain uses TRBV10-3 and TRBJ1-2, with unresolved D. This CDR3 spans 15 amino acids. With 7 bases removed from V and 4 bases from J, the gap between germline ends came to 19 bases. Germline V gene sequence: CDR1 ENHRY, CDR2 SYGVKD. The CDR3 region is CAITPTPQAGYGYTF. Here the CDR3 DNA reads TGTGCCATCACCCCTACACCGCAAGCAGGCTATGGCTACACCTTC.

Concerning this clone itself: Other DNA sequences in this specimen translate into the identical CDR3. This chain links TRBV4-3 with TRBJ2-7; 10 nucleotides agree with TRBD1. J was trimmed by 6 bases and V by 1 base; bases with no gene match: 3. Germline CDR1 and CDR2: LGHNA and YSLEER. The CDR3 covers 14 residues. CDR3 sequence (DNA): TGCGCCAGCAGCCAAGGGGACAGGGGCTCCGAGCAGTACTTC. It yields the protein CASSQGDRGSEQYF.